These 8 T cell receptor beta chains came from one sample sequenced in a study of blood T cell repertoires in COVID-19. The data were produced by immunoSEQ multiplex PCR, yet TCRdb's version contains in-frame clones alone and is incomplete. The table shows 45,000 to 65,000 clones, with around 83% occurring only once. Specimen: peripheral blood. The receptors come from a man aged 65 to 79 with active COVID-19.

CDR3 protein: CASLQDRATEAFF. CDR3 sequence (DNA): TGTGCCAGCTTGCAGGACAGGGCTACTGAAGCTTTCTTT. V and J are TRBV18 and TRBJ1-1, with TRBD1 matching over 8 bases. The CDR3 runs to 13 residues. Germline-derived CDR1 and CDR2 are KGHSH and LQKENI. V was pared by 7 bases and J by 5 bases, with 6 bases of the junction left unmatched.

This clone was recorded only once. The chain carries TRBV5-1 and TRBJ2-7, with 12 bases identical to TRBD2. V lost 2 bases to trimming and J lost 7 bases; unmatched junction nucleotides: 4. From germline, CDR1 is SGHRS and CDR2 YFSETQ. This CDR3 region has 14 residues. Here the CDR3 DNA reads TGCGCCAGCAGCTTTCTAGCGGGGGGGCAGGAGCAGTACTTC. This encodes CASSFLAGGQEQYF.

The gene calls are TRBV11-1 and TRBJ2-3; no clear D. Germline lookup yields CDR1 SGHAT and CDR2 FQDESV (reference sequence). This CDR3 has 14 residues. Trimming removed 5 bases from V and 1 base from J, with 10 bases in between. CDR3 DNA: TGTGCCAGCAGCGTAGATACGGGCACAGATACGCAGTATTTT. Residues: CASSVDTGTDTQYF.

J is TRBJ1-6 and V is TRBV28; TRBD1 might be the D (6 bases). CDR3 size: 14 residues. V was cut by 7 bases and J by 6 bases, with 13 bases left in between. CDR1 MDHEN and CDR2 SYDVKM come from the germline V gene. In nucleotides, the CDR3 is TGTGCCAGCACTAATAGGGGGGGTAATTCACCCCTCCACTTT. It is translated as CASTNRGGNSPLHF.

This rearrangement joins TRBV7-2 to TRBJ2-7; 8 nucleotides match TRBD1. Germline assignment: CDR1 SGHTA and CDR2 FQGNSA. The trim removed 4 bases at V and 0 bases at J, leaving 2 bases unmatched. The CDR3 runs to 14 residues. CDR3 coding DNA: TGTGCCAGCAGCTCGGGGACAGGCTCCTACGAGCAGTACTTC. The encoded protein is CASSSGTGSYEQYF.

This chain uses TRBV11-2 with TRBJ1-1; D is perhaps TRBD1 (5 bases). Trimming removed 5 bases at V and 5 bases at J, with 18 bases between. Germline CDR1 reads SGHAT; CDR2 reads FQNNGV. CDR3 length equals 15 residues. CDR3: CASSPYTGGRTEAFF. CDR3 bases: TGTGCCAGCAGCCCCTATACCGGGGGGAGAACTGAAGCTTTCTTT.

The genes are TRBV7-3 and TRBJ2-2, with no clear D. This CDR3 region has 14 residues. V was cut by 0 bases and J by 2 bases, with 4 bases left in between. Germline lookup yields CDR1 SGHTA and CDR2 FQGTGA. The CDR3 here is CASSLTGNTGELFF. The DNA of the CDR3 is TGTGCCAGCAGCTTAACCGGTAACACCGGGGAGCTGTTTTTT. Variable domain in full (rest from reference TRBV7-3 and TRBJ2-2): GAGVSQTPSNKVTEKGKYVELRCDPISGHTALYWYRQSLGQGPEFLIYFQGTGAADDSGLPNDRFFAVRPEGSVSTLKIQRTERGDSAVYLCASSLTGNTGELFFGEGSRLTVL.

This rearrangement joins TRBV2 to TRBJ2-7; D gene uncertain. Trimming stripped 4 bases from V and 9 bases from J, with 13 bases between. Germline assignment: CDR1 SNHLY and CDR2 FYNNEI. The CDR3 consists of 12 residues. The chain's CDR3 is CASSVSFDGQYF. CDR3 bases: TGTGCCAGCAGTGTTAGCTTCGACGGGCAGTACTTC.